The T cell receptor beta chain under discussion was sequenced for a study of cytomegalovirus exposure and HLA in healthy donors. Use of 60 Vbeta and 13 Jbeta primers characterized the PCR. Libraries were prepared by immunoSEQ multiplex PCR; TCRdb keeps only in-frame clonotypes and omits some of them. The data show 250,000 to 350,000 clones, around 80% seen once. CDR3 length equals 20 residues. CDR1 SGHTA and CDR2 FQGTGA come from the germline V gene. V was cut by 1 base and J by 5 bases, with 26 bases left in between. The material sequenced was PBMCs. This receptor was identified in a girl aged 2-10 years in good health and CMV-seronegative. V gene TRBV7-3 combines with J gene TRBJ1-4; a possible D gene is TRBD1 (5 bases). CDR3 nucleotides: TGTGCCAGCAGCTTAATTGCCGGGGCCAATCGGGGGGAGGGGAATGAAAAACTGTTTTTT. Translated, it gives CASSLIAGANRGEGNEKLFF.